This T cell receptor (beta chain) was recovered during a study of graft-versus-host responses after intestinal transplantation. Study-level background: Each transplant was multivisceral, liver-intestinal, or isolated intestinal. Points from the study as a whole: GvH clonotypes were identified within recipient marrow, with a subset emerging first in ileum or blood. Those patients showing graft-donor T cell macrochimerism displayed high graft-versus-host to host-versus-graft clonal ratios in allografts. Peak circulating GvH clone levels were associated with early post-transplant HvG declines.

The V end was cut by 5 bases, the J end by 2 bases, with 12 bases between. CDR1 is SGHTA, CDR2 FQGNSA, per germline. This CDR3 spans 15 amino acids. About this clone: Its matching antigen is unknown.

TCRdb's copy holds only in-frame clones and misses some; the assay was immunoSEQ multiplex PCR. The profile shows around 93,000 clones, around 90% of them singletons. V and J are TRBV7-2 and TRBJ2-2; the D gene is possibly TRBD2 (5 bases). The sequencing here drew on unstimulated CD8+ T cells sorted from spleen or lymph node cells, taken before intestinal transplant. This receptor was identified in a human donor who received an intestinal transplant. The CDR3 protein is CASSQPRDNTGELFF. The CDR3 nucleotides read TGTGCCAGCAGCCAACCCCGGGATAACACCGGGGAGCTGTTTTTT.